A selection of T cell receptor beta chains follows, all from one sample in a study of blood T cell repertoires in COVID-19. Sequencing was performed with immunoSEQ multiplex PCR; in TCRdb, only in-frame clones are kept and a portion is missing. The table has 120,000 to 150,000 clones, roughly four fifths seen once. Sequenced sample: peripheral blood. The source of these receptors is a human donor with acute or convalescent COVID-19. The donor label of this sample is uncertain. Both conserved end residues are trimmed from each CDR3. The size of a clone is reported for some rows only, either as once, few or many, or as a class for expanded clones.

abundance: -
v_gene: TRBV7-2
len: 12
CDR3aa: ASSPNPGANVLT

abundance: -
v_gene: TRBV12-5
len: 12
CDR3aa: ASGLSSGQETQY

abundance: -
v_gene: TRBV6-6
len: 16
CDR3aa: ASSPNGIPFSANYGYT

abundance: -
v_gene: TRBV9
len: 11
CDR3aa: ASSVGQLDTQY

abundance: -
v_gene: TRBV7-3
len: 13
CDR3aa: ASSLGQGFLETQY

abundance: -
v_gene: TRBV6-2/TRBV6-3
len: 13
CDR3aa: ASSYGQTGTDTQY

abundance: once
v_gene: TRBV3-1/TRBV3-2
len: 13
CDR3aa: ASSQEGQGAVGYT

abundance: -
v_gene: TRBV27
len: 17
CDR3aa: ASSPRGHIGAYSGNTIY

abundance: -
v_gene: TRBV15
len: 11
CDR3aa: ATTTGTQETQY

abundance: many
v_gene: TRBV2
len: 17
CDR3aa: ASSEGRPGQGRGAYGYT

abundance: -
v_gene: TRBV18
len: 13
CDR3aa: TSSPTSGGAFEQY

abundance: -
v_gene: TRBV5-6
len: 12
CDR3aa: ASSPGQGRYEQY

abundance: -
v_gene: TRBV12-3/TRBV12-4
len: 10
CDR3aa: ASSRTVYEQY

abundance: -
v_gene: TRBV11-2
len: 12
CDR3aa: ASSLTGGVYEQF

abundance: -
v_gene: TRBV11-2
len: 13
CDR3aa: ASSPPGAENTEAF

abundance: -
v_gene: TRBV6-6
len: 14
CDR3aa: ASSSTGTGGTDTQY